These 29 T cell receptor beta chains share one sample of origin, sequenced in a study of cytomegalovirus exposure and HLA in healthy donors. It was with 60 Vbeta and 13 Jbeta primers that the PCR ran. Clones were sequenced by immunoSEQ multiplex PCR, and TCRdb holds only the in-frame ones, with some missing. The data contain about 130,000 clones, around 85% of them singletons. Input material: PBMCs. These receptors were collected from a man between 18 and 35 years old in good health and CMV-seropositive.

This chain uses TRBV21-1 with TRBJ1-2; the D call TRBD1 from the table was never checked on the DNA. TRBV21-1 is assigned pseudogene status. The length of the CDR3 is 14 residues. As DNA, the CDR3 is TGTGCCAGCAGCCGCACCGACAGGGGGGATGGCTACACCTTC. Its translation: CASSRTDRGDGYTF.

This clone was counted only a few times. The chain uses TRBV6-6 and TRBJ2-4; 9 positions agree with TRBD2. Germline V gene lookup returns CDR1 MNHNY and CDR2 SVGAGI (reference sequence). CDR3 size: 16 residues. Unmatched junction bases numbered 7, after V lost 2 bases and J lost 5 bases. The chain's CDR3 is CASSYRRGGDENIQYF. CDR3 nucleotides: TGTGCCAGCAGTTACAGGCGGGGGGGCGACGAAAACATTCAGTACTTC.

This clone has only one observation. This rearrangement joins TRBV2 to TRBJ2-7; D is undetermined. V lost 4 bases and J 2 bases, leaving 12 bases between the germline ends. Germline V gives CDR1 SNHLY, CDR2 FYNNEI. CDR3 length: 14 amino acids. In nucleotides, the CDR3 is TGTGCCAGCAGTGCCTCCGTTCCTACCTACGAGCAGTACTTC. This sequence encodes CASSASVPTYEQYF.

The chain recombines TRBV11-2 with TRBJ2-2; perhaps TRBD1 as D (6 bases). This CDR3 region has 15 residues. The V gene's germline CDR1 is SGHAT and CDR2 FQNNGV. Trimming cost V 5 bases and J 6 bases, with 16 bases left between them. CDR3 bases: TGTGCCAGCAGCCGTGCCGGCACAGGGTCCGGGGAGCTGTTTTTT. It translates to CASSRAGTGSGELFF.

The CDR3 nucleotides are TGTGCCAGCAGCTTAGCGGGACAGGGTTTTTCCAGAAACGAACTGTTTTTT. Encoded protein: CASSLAGQGFSRNELFF. This chain connects TRBV7-2 to TRBJ1-4, with 9 nucleotides matching TRBD1. This CDR3 is built from 17 residues. Germline loops: CDR1 SGHTA, CDR2 FQGNSA. The trim removed 0 bases at V and 12 bases at J, leaving 14 bases unmatched. The variable domain in full, with the rest retrieved from reference TRBV7-2 and TRBJ1-4, is GAGVSQSPSNKVTEKGKDVELRCDPISGHTALYWYRQSLGQGLEFLIYFQGNSAPDKSGLPSDRFSAERTGGSVSTLTIQRTQQEDSAVYLCASSLAGQGFSRNELFFGSGTQLSVL.

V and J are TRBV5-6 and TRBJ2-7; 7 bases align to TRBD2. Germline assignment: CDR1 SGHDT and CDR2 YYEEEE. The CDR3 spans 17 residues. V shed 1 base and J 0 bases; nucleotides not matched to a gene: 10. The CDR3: CASSLPRLAESSYEQYF. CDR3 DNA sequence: TGTGCCAGCAGCTTGCCCAGACTAGCTGAGAGCTCCTACGAGCAGTACTTC.

The CDR3, as DNA: TGTGCCAGCAACATGGACAGGGACGTATTAGAGACCCAGTACTTC. The encoded protein is CASNMDRDVLETQYF. The chain combines TRBV27 with TRBJ2-5, with 8 positions matching TRBD1. The germline V gene has CDR1 MNHEY and CDR2 SMNVEV (reference sequence). CDR3 length: 15 residues. The junction had 11 bases not matched to a gene; V was cut back by 7 bases and J by 4 bases.

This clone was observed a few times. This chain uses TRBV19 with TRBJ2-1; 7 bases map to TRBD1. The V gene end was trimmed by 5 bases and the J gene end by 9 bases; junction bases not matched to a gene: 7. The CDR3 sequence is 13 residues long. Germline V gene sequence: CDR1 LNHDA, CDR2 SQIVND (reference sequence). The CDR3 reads CASSYTGVFEQFF. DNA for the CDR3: TGTGCCAGTAGTTACACAGGGGTTTTTGAGCAGTTCTTC.

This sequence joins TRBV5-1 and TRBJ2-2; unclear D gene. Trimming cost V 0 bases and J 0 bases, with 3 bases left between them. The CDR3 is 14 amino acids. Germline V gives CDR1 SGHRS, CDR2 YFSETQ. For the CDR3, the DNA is TGCGCCAGCAGCTTGGAGCCGAACACCGGGGAGCTGTTTTTT. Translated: CASSLEPNTGELFF.

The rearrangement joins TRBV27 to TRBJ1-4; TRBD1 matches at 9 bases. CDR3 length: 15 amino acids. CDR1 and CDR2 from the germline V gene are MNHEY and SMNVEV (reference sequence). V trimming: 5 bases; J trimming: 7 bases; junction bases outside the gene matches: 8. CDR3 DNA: TGTGCCAGCAGTCCGTGGACAGGGGAGGGTGAAAAACTGTTTTTT. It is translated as CASSPWTGEGEKLFF.

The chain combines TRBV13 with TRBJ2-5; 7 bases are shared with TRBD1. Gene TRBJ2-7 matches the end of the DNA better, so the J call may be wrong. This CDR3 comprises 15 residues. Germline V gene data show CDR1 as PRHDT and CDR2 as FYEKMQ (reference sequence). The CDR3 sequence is CASSLADRDRYEQYF. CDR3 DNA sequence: TGTGCCAGCAGCTTGGCCGACAGGGATCGCTACGAGCAGTACTTC.

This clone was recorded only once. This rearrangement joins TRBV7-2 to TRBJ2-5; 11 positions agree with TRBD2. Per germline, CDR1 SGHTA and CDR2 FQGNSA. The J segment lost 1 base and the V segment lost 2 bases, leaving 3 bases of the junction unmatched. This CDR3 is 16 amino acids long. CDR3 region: CASSLYSGGVQETQYF. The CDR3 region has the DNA TGTGCCAGCAGCTTATATAGCGGGGGGGTCCAAGAGACCCAGTACTTC.

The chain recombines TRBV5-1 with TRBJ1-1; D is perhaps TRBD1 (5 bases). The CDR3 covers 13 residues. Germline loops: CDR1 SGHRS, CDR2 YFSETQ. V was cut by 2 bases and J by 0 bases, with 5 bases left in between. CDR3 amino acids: CASSLGVNTEAFF. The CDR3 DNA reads TGCGCCAGCAGCTTAGGGGTGAACACTGAAGCTTTCTTT.

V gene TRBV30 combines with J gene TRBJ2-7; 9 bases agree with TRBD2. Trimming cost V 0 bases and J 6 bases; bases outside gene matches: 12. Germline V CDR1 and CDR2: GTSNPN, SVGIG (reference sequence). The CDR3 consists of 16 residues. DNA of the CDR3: TGTGCCTGGAGTGTATATTCGGCTAGCGGGAAAGGCGAGCAGTACTTC. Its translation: CAWSVYSASGKGEQYF.

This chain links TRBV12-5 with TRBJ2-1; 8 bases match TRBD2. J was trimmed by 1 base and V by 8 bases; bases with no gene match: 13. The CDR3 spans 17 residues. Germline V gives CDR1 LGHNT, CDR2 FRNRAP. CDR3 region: CASHWRLALNSYNEQFF. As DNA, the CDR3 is TGTGCTAGTCATTGGCGACTAGCGCTAAATTCCTACAATGAGCAGTTCTTC.

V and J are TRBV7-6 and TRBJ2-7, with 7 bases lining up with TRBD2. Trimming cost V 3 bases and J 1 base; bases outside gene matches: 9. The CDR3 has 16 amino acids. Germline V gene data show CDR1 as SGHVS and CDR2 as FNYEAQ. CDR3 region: CASSFGASGDSYEQYF. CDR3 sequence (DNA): TGTGCCAGCAGCTTTGGGGCCAGCGGGGATTCCTACGAGCAGTACTTC. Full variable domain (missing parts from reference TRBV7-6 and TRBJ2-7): GAGVSQSPRYKVTKRGQDVALRCDPISGHVSLYWYRQALGQGPEFLTYFNYEAQQDKSGLPNDRFSAERPEGSISTLTIQRTEQRDSAMYRCASSFGASGDSYEQYFGPGTRLTVT.

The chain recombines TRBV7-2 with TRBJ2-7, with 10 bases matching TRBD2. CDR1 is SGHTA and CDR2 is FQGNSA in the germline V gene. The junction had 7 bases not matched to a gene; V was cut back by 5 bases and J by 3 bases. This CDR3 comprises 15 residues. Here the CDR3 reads CASSTGLAAGYEQYF. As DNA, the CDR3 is TGTGCCAGCAGCACAGGACTAGCGGCTGGCTACGAGCAGTACTTC. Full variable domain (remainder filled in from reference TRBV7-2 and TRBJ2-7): GAGVSQSPSNKVTEKGKDVELRCDPISGHTALYWYRQSLGQGLEFLIYFQGNSAPDKSGLPSDRFSAERTGGSVSTLTIQRTQQEDSAVYLCASSTGLAAGYEQYFGPGTRLTVT.

CDR3 coding DNA: TGCGCCAGCAGCTCTCACGAGGAGCCTGGGGCCAACGTCCTGACTTTC. Amino acids: CASSSHEEPGANVLTF. The chain employs TRBV5-1 and TRBJ2-6; D is unresolved. This CDR3 is 16 amino acids long. The germline gives CDR1 SGHRS, CDR2 YFSETQ. V was shortened by 3 bases and J by 2 bases, with 12 bases between the two germline ends.

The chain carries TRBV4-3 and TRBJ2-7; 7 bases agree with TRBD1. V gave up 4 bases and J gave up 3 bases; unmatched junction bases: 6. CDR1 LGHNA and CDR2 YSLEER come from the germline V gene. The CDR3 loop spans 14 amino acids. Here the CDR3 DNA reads TGCGCCAGCAGCCGGAATGGGGACAGCTACGAGCAGTACTTC. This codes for CASSRNGDSYEQYF.

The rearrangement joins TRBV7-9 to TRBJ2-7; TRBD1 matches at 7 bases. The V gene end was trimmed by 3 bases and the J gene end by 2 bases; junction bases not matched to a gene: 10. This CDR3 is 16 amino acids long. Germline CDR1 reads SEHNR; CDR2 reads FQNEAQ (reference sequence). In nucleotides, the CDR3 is TGTGCCAGCAGCTTGGAGGTGGGGCAGGGGGCCTACGAGCAGTACTTC. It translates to CASSLEVGQGAYEQYF. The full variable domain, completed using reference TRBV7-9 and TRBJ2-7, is DTGVSQNPRHKITKRGQNVTFRCDPISEHNRLYWYRQTLGQGPEFLTYFQNEAQLEKSRLLSDRFSAERPKGSFSTLEIQRTEQGDSAMYLCASSLEVGQGAYEQYFGPGTRLTVT.

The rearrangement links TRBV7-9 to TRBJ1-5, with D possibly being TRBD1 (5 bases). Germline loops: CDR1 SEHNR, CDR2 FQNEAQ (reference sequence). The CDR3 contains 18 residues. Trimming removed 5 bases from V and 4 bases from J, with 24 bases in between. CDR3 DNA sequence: TGTGCCAGCAGCACAAGGGGCGGGGGGAAAGGTAGGAATCAGCCCCAGCATTTT. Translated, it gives CASSTRGGGKGRNQPQHF. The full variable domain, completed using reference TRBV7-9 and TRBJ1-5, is DTGVSQNPRHKITKRGQNVTFRCDPISEHNRLYWYRQTLGQGPEFLTYFQNEAQLEKSRLLSDRFSAERPKGSFSTLEIQRTEQGDSAMYLCASSTRGGGKGRNQPQHFGDGTRLSIL.

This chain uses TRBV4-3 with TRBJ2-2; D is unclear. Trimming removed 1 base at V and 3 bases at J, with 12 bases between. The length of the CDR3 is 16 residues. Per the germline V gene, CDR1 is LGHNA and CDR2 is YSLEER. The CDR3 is CASSQVAPQYTGELFF. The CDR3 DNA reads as TGCGCCAGCAGCCAAGTGGCCCCCCAGTACACCGGGGAGCTGTTTTTT.

The CDR3 DNA sequence: TGCGCCAGCAGCTGGGACAGGGGCTACTCCTACGAGCAGTACTTC. This codes for CASSWDRGYSYEQYF. This chain links TRBV5-1 with TRBJ2-7, with 10 bases identical to TRBD1. V lost 3 bases, J lost 0 bases, and 3 bases stayed unmatched. This CDR3 comprises 15 residues. Germline V gives CDR1 SGHRS, CDR2 YFSETQ.

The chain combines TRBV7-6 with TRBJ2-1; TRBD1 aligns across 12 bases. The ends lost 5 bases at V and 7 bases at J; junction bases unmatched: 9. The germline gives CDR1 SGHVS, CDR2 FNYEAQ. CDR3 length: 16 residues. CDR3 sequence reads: CASSDTGTGGWNEQFF. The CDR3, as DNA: TGTGCCAGCAGCGATACGGGGACAGGGGGCTGGAATGAGCAGTTCTTC.

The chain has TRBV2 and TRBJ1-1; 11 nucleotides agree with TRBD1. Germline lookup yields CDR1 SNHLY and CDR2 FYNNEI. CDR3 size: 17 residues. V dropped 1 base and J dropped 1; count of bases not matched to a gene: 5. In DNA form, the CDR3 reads TGTGCCAGCAGTGAAGTCAGGACAGGGGGCGGGAACACTGAAGCTTTCTTT. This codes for CASSEVRTGGGNTEAFF.

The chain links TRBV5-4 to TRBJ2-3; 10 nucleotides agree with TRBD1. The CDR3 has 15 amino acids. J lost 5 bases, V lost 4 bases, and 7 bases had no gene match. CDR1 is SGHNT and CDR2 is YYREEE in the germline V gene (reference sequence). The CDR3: CASSDRDRGEDTQYF. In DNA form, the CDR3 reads TGTGCCAGCAGCGACCGGGACAGGGGAGAAGATACGCAGTATTTT.

The chain's CDR3 is CASAESGTGELFF. CDR3 in DNA: TGTGCCAGCGCGGAGTCTGGCACCGGGGAGCTGTTTTTT. The V gene is TRBV7-9, the J gene TRBJ2-2; D ambiguous. V gave up 8 bases and J gave up 4 bases, with 11 bases separating them. The CDR3 covers 13 residues. Germline CDR1 is SEHNR and CDR2 is FQNEAQ (reference sequence). The entire variable domain, with the rest obtained from reference TRBV7-9 and TRBJ2-2, is as follows: DTGVSQNPRHKITKRGQNVTFRCDPISEHNRLYWYRQTLGQGPEFLTYFQNEAQLEKSRLLSDRFSAERPKGSFSTLEIQRTEQGDSAMYLCASAESGTGELFFGEGSRLTVL.

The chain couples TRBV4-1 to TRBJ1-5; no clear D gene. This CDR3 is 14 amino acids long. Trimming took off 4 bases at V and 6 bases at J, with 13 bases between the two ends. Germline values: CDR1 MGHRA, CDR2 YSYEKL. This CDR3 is CASSPGGLLQPQHF. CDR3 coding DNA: TGCGCCAGCAGCCCTGGAGGGTTGCTTCAGCCCCAGCATTTT.

This CDR3 is CAISNRQGVDEQYF. CDR3 coding DNA: TGTGCCATCAGCAACCGACAGGGGGTGGACGAGCAGTACTTC. The gene calls are TRBV10-3 and TRBJ2-7, with TRBD1 identical over 9 bases. V lost 6 bases to trimming and J lost 5 bases; unmatched junction nucleotides: 8. Germline CDR1 reads ENHRY; CDR2 reads SYGVKD. The CDR3 spans 14 residues.